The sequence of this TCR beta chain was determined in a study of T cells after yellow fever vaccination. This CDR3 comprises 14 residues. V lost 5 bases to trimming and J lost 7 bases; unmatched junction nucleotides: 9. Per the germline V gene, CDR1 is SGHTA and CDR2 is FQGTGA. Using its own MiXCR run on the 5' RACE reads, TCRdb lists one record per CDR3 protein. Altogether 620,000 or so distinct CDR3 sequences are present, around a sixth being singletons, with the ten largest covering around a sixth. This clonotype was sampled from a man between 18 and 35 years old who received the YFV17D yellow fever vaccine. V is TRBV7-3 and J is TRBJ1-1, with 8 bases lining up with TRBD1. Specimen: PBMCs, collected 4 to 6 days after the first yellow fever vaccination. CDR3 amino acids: CASSAGTGLHEAFF. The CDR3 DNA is TGTGCCAGCAGCGCCGGGACAGGCCTCCATGAAGCTTTCTTT.